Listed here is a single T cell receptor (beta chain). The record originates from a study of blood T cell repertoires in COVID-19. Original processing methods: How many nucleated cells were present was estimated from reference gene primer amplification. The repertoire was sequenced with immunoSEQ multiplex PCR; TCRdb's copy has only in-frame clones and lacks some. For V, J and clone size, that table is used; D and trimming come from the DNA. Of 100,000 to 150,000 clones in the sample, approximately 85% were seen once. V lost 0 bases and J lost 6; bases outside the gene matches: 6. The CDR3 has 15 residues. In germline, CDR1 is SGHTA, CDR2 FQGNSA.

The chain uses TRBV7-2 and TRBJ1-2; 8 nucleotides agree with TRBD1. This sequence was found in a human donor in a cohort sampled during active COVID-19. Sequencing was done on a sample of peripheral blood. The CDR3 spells CASSLATGQGNGYTF. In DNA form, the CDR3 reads TGTGCCAGCAGCTTAGCGACAGGACAGGGAAATGGCTACACCTTC.